The entry below gives a single T cell receptor beta chain sequence along with its context. Its target is not known. Quantitative 5'-RACE with molecular barcodes was used to make the TCR beta libraries. TCRdb recomputed calls from the 5' RACE reads with MiXCR, one row per CDR3 protein. The profile covers over 600,000 distinct CDR3 sequences, with under 20% appearing a single time and approximately 18% taken by the ten largest. This record comes from a study of CD8 T cells in ankylosing spondylitis. Overall study results and limits: What seemed typical of ankylosing spondylitis blood was a TCR beta motif built from 7 or 8 highly homologous variants. Disease-linked clones bore a CD8+ phenotype and were relatively rare in peripheral blood. Disease-linked clones reportedly showed significant enrichment in matched ankylosing spondylitis synovial fluid.

Trimming left V 3 bases short and J 6 bases short, with 13 bases between. Germline-derived CDR1 and CDR2 are SGHDT and YYEEEE. The CDR3 totals 13 residues. Sequenced sample: blood, either unsorted or a sorted T cell fraction (not recorded which). The source is a male donor with ankylosing spondylitis. The rearrangement links TRBV5-6 to TRBJ2-7; D is possibly TRBD1 or TRBD2 (5 bases each). CDR3 sequence reads: CASSSGMGVEQYF. The CDR3 DNA reads as TGTGCCAGCAGCTCTGGAATGGGGGTCGAGCAGTACTTC. Combining the CDR3 with reference TRBV5-6 and TRBJ2-7 gives the whole variable domain DAGVTQSPTHLIKTRGQQVTLRCSPKSGHDTVSWYQQALGQGPQFIFQYYEEEERQRGNFPDRFSGHQFPNYSSELNVNALLLGDSALYLCASSSGMGVEQYFGPGTRLTVT.